The 22 T cell receptor beta chains presented below share a single source sample, sequenced in a study of blood T cells in healthy people across ages. The use of a sample-barcoded 5' primer and a J-beta primer mix characterized a second PCR of roughly 6 to 11 cycles. TCRdb reprocessed the 5' RACE reads via MiXCR and lists one record per CDR3 protein. The table lists 1.5 million to 2 million distinct CDR3 sequences, 30% to 40% of them singletons. Material: blood. The receptors shown here come from a woman aged 30 to 39 in good health.

This clonotype was counted only a few times. The rearrangement uses TRBV5-1 and TRBJ2-7; D is unresolved. Germline V gene sequence: CDR1 SGHRS, CDR2 YFSETQ. Trimming took 4 bases from V and 5 from J, leaving 10 bases between them. This CDR3 is built from 12 residues. This CDR3 is CASSLPEDEQYF. The CDR3, as DNA: TGCGCCAGCAGCCTGCCAGAGGACGAGCAGTACTTC.

There are a few counts of this clonotype. This rearrangement joins TRBV5-1 to TRBJ1-2; D possibly corresponds to TRBD1 (6 bases). Germline loops: CDR1 SGHRS, CDR2 YFSETQ. This CDR3 spans 14 amino acids. V lost 3 bases and J 5 bases, leaving 14 bases between the germline ends. The CDR3 loop reads CASSWEQGGYGYTF. In DNA form, the CDR3 reads TGCGCCAGCAGCTGGGAACAGGGAGGGTATGGCTACACCTTC. The complete variable domain, with remaining parts taken from reference TRBV5-1 and TRBJ1-2, reads KAGVTQTPRYLIKTRGQQVTLSCSPISGHRSVSWYQQTPGQGLQFLFEYFSETQRNKGNFPGRFSGRQFSNSRSEMNVSTLELGDSALYLCASSWEQGGYGYTFGSGTRLTVV.

The rearrangement uses TRBV20-1 and TRBJ1-1, with D possibly matching TRBD1 (5 bases). Deletions cut 3 bases from V and 1 base from J, with 9 bases between. The CDR3 length is 13 residues. Germline V lookup: CDR1 DFQATT, CDR2 SNEGSKA (reference sequence). The DNA of the CDR3 is TGCAGTGCTAGGGGACTGGCGAACACTGAAGCTTTCTTT. Protein: CSARGLANTEAFF.

The rearrangement links TRBV18 to TRBJ1-2; 9 nucleotides align to TRBD1. Germline V gene lookup returns CDR1 KGHSH and CDR2 LQKENI. The CDR3 totals 15 residues. V lost 5 bases, J lost 2 bases, and 6 bases stayed unmatched. CDR3 DNA: TGTGCCAGCTCATCCGTACAGGGGGCGAACTATGGCTACACCTTC. It is translated as CASSSVQGANYGYTF.

The rearrangement joins TRBV20-1 to TRBJ2-3, with 8 bases fitting TRBD2. This CDR3 has 14 residues. V shed 3 bases and J 4 bases; nucleotides not matched to a gene: 6. Germline CDR1 and CDR2: DFQATT and SNEGSKA (reference sequence). The CDR3 loop reads CSASVAGGPDTQYF. CDR3 in DNA: TGCAGTGCTAGTGTTGCGGGGGGTCCAGATACGCAGTATTTT.

This clonotype was detected only once. This could be a read error, since a much larger clone is one nucleotide away. The chain employs TRBV20-1 and TRBJ2-1; unclear D gene. Germline-derived CDR1 and CDR2 are DFQATT and SNEGSKA (reference sequence). This CDR3 region has 14 residues. In DNA, the CDR3 is TGCAGTGCTAGACCCCCTGGCTCCTACAATGGGCAGTTCTTC. It translates to CSARPPGSYNGQFF.

This clonotype has a handful of counts. This sequence joins TRBV4-1 and TRBJ2-7; TRBD2 matches 7 bases. The CDR3 runs 15 residues. The V gene's germline CDR1 is MGHRA and CDR2 YSYEKL. The J segment lost 2 bases and the V segment lost 1 base, leaving 5 bases of the junction unmatched. This CDR3 reads CASSQALREPYEQYF. The CDR3 nucleotides are TGCGCCAGCAGCCAAGCATTGCGGGAGCCCTACGAGCAGTACTTC.

This clonotype was picked up many times. The chain combines TRBV29-1 with TRBJ2-7; weak D call: TRBD2 (5 bases). V was cut by 7 bases and J by 3 bases, with 10 bases left in between. The CDR3 has 11 amino acids. Germline CDR1 SQVTM, CDR2 ANQGSEA. This chain's CDR3 is CSGYEGYEQYF. CDR3 sequence (DNA): TGCAGCGGCTACGAGGGCTACGAGCAGTACTTC.

V and J are TRBV6-1 and TRBJ2-7; possible D gene TRBD1, 6 bases. V lost 0 bases, J lost 9 bases, and 9 bases lay in between. The CDR3 spans 12 residues. Germline CDR1 MNHNS, CDR2 SASEGT. CDR3 sequence: CASSEAPTGQYF. The CDR3 DNA follows: TGTGCCAGCAGTGAAGCGCCGACAGGGCAGTACTTC.

This chain joins TRBV3-1 and TRBJ2-1; D is possibly TRBD2 (5 bases). Germline-derived CDR1 and CDR2 are LGHDT and YNNKEL (reference sequence). Deletions cut 4 bases from V and 3 bases from J, with 13 bases between. This CDR3 has 15 residues. The CDR3 reads CASSPSRRFYNEQFF. CDR3 sequence (DNA): TGTGCCAGCAGCCCATCCCGGAGGTTCTACAATGAGCAGTTCTTC.

The sample holds many counts of this clonotype. The chain recombines TRBV10-3 with TRBJ2-3; D is ambiguous. CDR1 ENHRY and CDR2 SYGVKD come from the germline V gene. The CDR3 contains 13 residues. The germline V and J ends were trimmed by 8 bases and 4 bases, with 13 bases remaining between them. CDR3 sequence: CAISDSHPDTQYF. CDR3 DNA sequence: TGTGCCATCTCGGATAGCCATCCAGATACGCAGTATTTT.

This clonotype has more than one count but fewer than ten. The V gene is TRBV7-6, the J gene TRBJ2-1; D possibly corresponds to TRBD1 (6 bases). V was pared by 5 bases and J by 3 bases, with 14 bases between. Germline V gene sequence: CDR1 SGHVS, CDR2 FNYEAQ. The CDR3 runs to 15 residues. This chain's CDR3 is CASSPQGQLYNEQFF. DNA of the CDR3: TGTGCCAGCAGCCCACAGGGACAACTCTACAATGAGCAGTTCTTC.

The table lists this clonotype with a few counts. The chain uses TRBV5-1 and TRBJ2-5, with TRBD1 as a possible D gene (5 bases). This CDR3 comprises 14 residues. Germline V gives CDR1 SGHRS, CDR2 YFSETQ. The V end was cut by 4 bases, the J end by 1 base, with 11 bases between. The CDR3: CASSITGVQETQYF. CDR3 nucleotides: TGCGCCAGCAGCATTACAGGAGTCCAAGAGACCCAGTACTTC.

This clonotype occurred a few times. The chain uses TRBV6-1 and TRBJ2-5; TRBD1 agrees at 9 bases. The J call may be in error: the DNA end matches TRBJ2-7 better. This CDR3 is 15 amino acids long. Germline assignment: CDR1 MNHNS and CDR2 SASEGT. CDR3 nucleotide sequence: TGTGCCAGCAGTTTTACCCGGGACAGGGCTTCCGAGCAGTACTTC. Its protein product is CASSFTRDRASEQYF.

The chain uses TRBV29-1 and TRBJ2-3, with D maybe TRBD2 (6 bases). Trimming shortened V by 4 bases and J by 5 bases, and 13 bases separated the two germline ends. Germline CDR1 and CDR2: SQVTM and ANQGSEA. This CDR3 contains 13 residues. CDR3 bases: TGCAGCGTTGTAGCCGGAGGGGTAGATACGCAGTATTTT. Translating gives CSVVAGGVDTQYF.

The J gene is TRBJ2-1, the V gene TRBV15; D is possibly TRBD1 or TRBD2 (5 bases each). Trimming cost V 1 base and J 0 bases, with 10 bases left between them. CDR3 length: 16 amino acids. Germline lookup yields CDR1 LNHNV and CDR2 YYDKDF (reference sequence). Written as DNA, the CDR3 is TGTGCCACCAGCAGAGGGGACCAGAGCTCCTACAATGAGCAGTTCTTC. It is translated as CATSRGDQSSYNEQFF.

This chain links TRBV19 with TRBJ2-1, with D possibly being TRBD2 (5 bases). V lost 0 bases, J lost 0 bases, and 9 bases lay in between. The CDR3 has 16 amino acids. Germline CDR1 LNHDA, CDR2 SQIVND (reference sequence). In nucleotides, the CDR3 is TGTGCCAGTAGTATAGATGCGGGCAGCTCCTACAATGAGCAGTTCTTC. This sequence encodes CASSIDAGSSYNEQFF.

The rearrangement joins TRBV4-2 to TRBJ2-5; no clear D gene. The closer fit of TRBJ2-7 to the DNA end suggests the J call may be wrong. This CDR3 is 15 amino acids long. From germline, CDR1 is LGHNA and CDR2 YNFKEQ. This CDR3 is CASSQEIGVVTEQYF. The CDR3 region has the DNA TGTGCCAGCAGCCAAGAAATCGGTGTAGTTACCGAGCAGTACTTC.

A few counts support this clonotype. This chain uses TRBV7-3 with TRBJ2-3, with D perhaps matching TRBD2 (6 bases). The CDR3 covers 16 residues. Germline assignment: CDR1 SGHTA and CDR2 FQGTGA. Trimming took 4 bases from V and 0 from J, leaving 14 bases between them. CDR3 sequence reads: CASSSGGSFSTDTQYF. The CDR3 coding sequence is TGTGCCAGCAGCTCCGGAGGGAGTTTTAGCACAGATACGCAGTATTTT.

The rearrangement uses TRBV6-6 and TRBJ1-2; 7 bases are shared with TRBD1. CDR3 length equals 13 residues. Trimming took 7 bases from V and 7 from J; bases not matched to a gene: 9. Germline V gene sequence: CDR1 MNHNY, CDR2 SVGAGI (reference sequence). This CDR3 reads CASKDPDRVGYTF. The DNA for the CDR3 is TGTGCCAGCAAAGACCCTGACAGGGTTGGCTACACCTTC.

This clonotype was seen a few times. The J gene is TRBJ1-2, the V gene TRBV20-1, with 9 positions matching TRBD1. Germline trimming cut 3 bases from V and 6 bases from J; bases unmatched to any gene: 8. CDR3 length: 14 amino acids. Germline loops: CDR1 DFQATT, CDR2 SNEGSKA (reference sequence). The CDR3 sequence is CSASKQGASDGYTF. Written as DNA, the CDR3 is TGCAGTGCTAGCAAACAGGGGGCAAGCGATGGCTACACCTTC.

The gene calls are TRBV2 and TRBJ1-2; D remains unclear. Trimming took off 5 bases at V and 4 bases at J, with 17 bases between the two ends. The CDR3 is 15 amino acids. Looked up from germline, CDR1 is SNHLY and CDR2 is FYNNEI. The CDR3 region has the DNA TGTGCCAGCAGTCCCGAGGGAGCCCAAACCTATGGCTACACCTTC. Translating it yields CASSPEGAQTYGYTF.